These 18 T cell receptor beta chains share one sample of origin, sequenced in a study of glioma-infiltrating T cells. Amplification of TCR alpha and beta CDR3 regions from RNA used iRepertoire nested multiplex PCR. One entry per CDR3 protein results from TCRdb running MiXCR on the multiplex PCR reads. The data contain a few hundred thousand distinct CDR3 sequences, about two fifths of them seen just once; the ten biggest clones take up 9.5% to 15%. Sequenced sample: glioma tissue, nonneoplastic brain tissue, or PBMCs (not recorded which). The receptors come from a human donor with low-grade glioma or glioblastoma, undergoing nonglioma brain surgery, or in good health (not recorded which).

This clonotype appeared a single time. It may be a read error: a sequence one base away is much more abundant. The chain carries TRBV19 and TRBJ2-1; D gene uncertain. Trimming shortened V by 7 bases and J by 0 bases, and 13 bases separated the two germline ends. Germline CDR1 reads LNHDA; CDR2 reads SQIVND (reference sequence). CDR3 size: 15 residues. The CDR3 DNA sequence: TGTGCCAGTATTATGAATATCAACTCCTACAATGAGCAGTTCTTC. Translated: CASIMNINSYNEQFF.

The rearrangement joins TRBV5-4 to TRBJ2-2; D call uncertain. CDR1 and CDR2 (germline): SGHNT, YYREEE (reference sequence). The CDR3 extends over 15 amino acids. Trimming cost V 0 bases and J 4 bases, with 10 bases left between them. The CDR3 bases are TGTGCCAGCAGCTTGGGTAGGGTAGGCACCGGGGAGCTGTTTTTT. Translating it yields CASSLGRVGTGELFF.

This clonotype was recorded many times. This rearrangement joins TRBV28 to TRBJ1-1, with D unresolved. The CDR3 sequence is 15 residues long. CDR1 is MDHEN, CDR2 SYDVKM, per germline. V lost 0 bases and J 9 bases, leaving 17 bases between the germline ends. In DNA, the CDR3 is TGTGCCAGCAGTTTATGGGAGGATATGGGGTATAAAGCTTTCTTT. Encoded protein: CASSLWEDMGYKAFF. Together with reference TRBV28 and TRBJ1-1, the CDR3 gives the full variable domain: DVKVTQSSRYLVKRTGEKVFLECVQDMDHENMFWYRQDPGLGLRLIYFSYDVKMKEKGDIPEGYSVSREKKERFSLILESASTNQTSMYLCASSLWEDMGYKAFFGQGTRLTVV.

This clonotype was detected a few times. This chain joins TRBV28 and TRBJ2-5, with 8 bases aligning to TRBD2. There are 17 residues in the CDR3. J was trimmed by 5 bases and V by 5 bases; bases with no gene match: 16. The V gene's germline CDR1 is MDHEN and CDR2 SYDVKM. DNA for the CDR3: TGTGCCAGCAGTACCACTAGCGGAGGCGGTGTGGCGGAGACCCAGTACTTC. It specifies CASSTTSGGGVAETQYF.

This clonotype was counted at least ten times. CDR3 sequence reads: CASSQLLARTDTQYF. The CDR3 nucleotides are TGTGCCAGCAGCCAGCTACTAGCGCGCACAGATACGCAGTATTTT. The chain combines TRBV4-2 with TRBJ2-3; 7 positions agree with TRBD2. CDR3 length equals 15 residues. V shed 3 bases, J shed 1 base, and the junction held 4 bases outside the gene matches. From germline, CDR1 is LGHNA and CDR2 YNFKEQ.

V usage is TRBV28 and J usage is TRBJ1-4; 7 nucleotides line up with TRBD1. This CDR3 region has 16 residues. After removal of 5 bases from V and 4 bases from J, the junction contained 10 bases not matched to a gene. Per the germline V gene, CDR1 is MDHEN and CDR2 is SYDVKM. CDR3 amino acids: CASSPPRQGLNEKLFF. CDR3 sequence (DNA): TGTGCCAGCAGTCCCCCGCGACAGGGCCTTAATGAAAAACTGTTTTTT. Full variable domain (missing parts from reference TRBV28 and TRBJ1-4): DVKVTQSSRYLVKRTGEKVFLECVQDMDHENMFWYRQDPGLGLRLIYFSYDVKMKEKGDIPEGYSVSREKKERFSLILESASTNQTSMYLCASSPPRQGLNEKLFFGSGTQLSVL.

Regarding this clonotype: One end of the junction is discordant with germline, which a read error may explain. This CDR3 reads CASSYWGGRNKPQHF. CDR3 sequence (DNA): TGTGCCAGCAGTTACTGGGGTGGGCGCAATAAGCCCCAGCATTTT. The gene calls are TRBV6-6 and TRBJ1-5; unclear D gene. This CDR3 contains 15 residues. CDR1 and CDR2 from the germline V gene are MNHNY and SVGAGI (reference sequence).

In this sample, this clonotype turned up many times. One junction end disagrees with the germline gene, perhaps due to a read error. The chain is built from TRBV28 and TRBJ1-5; the D gene is possibly TRBD1 (5 bases). The CDR3 length is 16 residues. Germline CDR1 and CDR2: MDHEN and SYDVKM. The CDR3 DNA sequence: TGTGCCAGCGGCCAACCCGGGGCAGTTAGCGATCAGCCCCAGCATTTT. Translation gives CASGQPGAVSDQPQHF.

J is TRBJ2-2 and V is TRBV28, with 8 bases fitting TRBD1. The CDR3 length is 14 residues. Germline V lookup: CDR1 MDHEN, CDR2 SYDVKM. V dropped 10 bases and J dropped 1; count of bases not matched to a gene: 5. CDR3 sequence (DNA): TGTGCCATACAGGGGGAACTGAACACCGGGGAGCTGTTTTTT. This encodes CAIQGELNTGELFF.

In regard to this clonotype: This may be a read error, as it is one base from a much larger clone. The gene calls are TRBV20-1 and TRBJ2-1; 8 bases are a match to TRBD2. Trimming removed 0 bases from V and 0 bases from J; junction bases left unmatched: 13. This CDR3 has 19 residues. Per the germline V gene, CDR1 is DFQATT and CDR2 is SNEGSKA (reference sequence). The CDR3 nucleotides are TGCAGTGCTAGAGATGCGATTGGACGCGGGAGGAGCTCCTACAATGAGCAGTTCTTC. The encoded protein is CSARDAIGRGRSSYNEQFF.

As for this clonotype: A junction boundary mismatches the germline segment, possibly from a read error. The rearrangement links TRBV2 to TRBJ1-5, with 7 bases that match TRBD1. The CDR3 runs to 15 residues. The germline CDR1 and CDR2 sequences are SNHLY and FYNNEI. The CDR3 nucleotides are TGTGCCTGCAGCTCCATCGGGACAGTCAATCAGCCCCAGCATTTT. Its translation is CACSSIGTVNQPQHF.

This clonotype was found a few times. The rearrangement joins TRBV4-1 to TRBJ1-5; D remains ambiguous. Per the germline V gene, CDR1 is MGHRA and CDR2 is YSYEKL. The CDR3 has 16 residues. Deletions cut 0 bases from V and 6 bases from J, with 15 bases between. Written as DNA, the CDR3 is TGCGCCAGCAGCCAAGATTTTCTTGATAAGGCTCAGCCCCAGCATTTT. This encodes CASSQDFLDKAQPQHF.

This clonotype came up many times. The chain combines TRBV27 with TRBJ2-1; TRBD2 matches at 8 bases. CDR3 length: 15 amino acids. Germline CDR1 is MNHEY and CDR2 is SMNVEV (reference sequence). The ends lost 7 bases at V and 0 bases at J; junction bases unmatched: 5. CDR3 sequence (DNA): TGTGCCAGCACCACAAGCGGGAGCTCCTACAATGAGCAGTTCTTC. Translation gives CASTTSGSSYNEQFF.

A note on this clonotype: A read error is possible here, since a much larger clone lies one base away. This chain links TRBV4-3 with TRBJ2-1; maybe TRBD2 (5 bases). The germline CDR1 and CDR2 sequences are LGHNA and YSLEER. The CDR3 consists of 15 residues. Deletions cut 1 base from V and 4 bases from J, with 11 bases between. CDR3 residues: CASSQVGSGYNEQFF. CDR3 DNA sequence: TGCGCCAGCAGCCAAGTAGGAAGCGGATACAATGAGCAGTTCTTC.

Details on this clonotype: A much larger clone lies a single base off, so this may be a read error. The CDR3 end shows no conserved phenylalanine or tryptophan, and so a read error is likely. This chain joins TRBV28 and TRBJ1-1; D is uncertain. Trimming removed 1 base from V and 7 bases from J, with 7 bases in between. The CDR3 spans 12 residues. Germline CDR1 and CDR2: MDHEN and SYDVKM. Here the CDR3 DNA reads TGTGCCAGCAGTTTATCAGGATTTGAAGCTTTCTCT. It yields the protein CASSLSGFEAFS.

Details on this clonotype: Possible read error: a much larger clone is one base away. This chain uses TRBV20-1 with TRBJ2-1; 7 nucleotides line up with TRBD2. The CDR3 has 16 amino acids. The ends lost 5 bases at V and 0 bases at J; junction bases unmatched: 10. The germline V gene has CDR1 DFQATT and CDR2 SNEGSKA (reference sequence). The CDR3 DNA reads as TGCAGTGCTGGATATACGTCTAGCGGCTCCTACAATGAGCAGTTCTTC. Protein sequence: CSAGYTSSGSYNEQFF.

A note on this clonotype: Sequence at one end of the junction differs from germline and may be a read error. The V and J genes are TRBV7-2 and TRBJ2-5, with D possibly matching TRBD2 (5 bases). The J call may be faulty, since TRBJ2-7 better matches the DNA end. Germline V gene sequence: CDR1 SGHTA, CDR2 FQGNSA. The CDR3 is 15 amino acids. The DNA for the CDR3 is TGTGCCTGCAGCTTCGGAGTGGGAGCACCCTACGAGCAGTACTTC. Residues: CACSFGVGAPYEQYF.

The chain has TRBV5-4 and TRBJ2-7, with D unresolved. The germline V gene has CDR1 SGHNT and CDR2 YYREEE (reference sequence). Trimming cost V 3 bases and J 5 bases, with 6 bases left between them. The CDR3 totals 11 residues. In DNA, the CDR3 is TGTGCCAGCAGCTCCACGAACGAGCAGTACTTC. Translation: CASSSTNEQYF. The variable domain in full, with the rest retrieved from reference TRBV5-4 and TRBJ2-7, is ETGVTQSPTHLIKTRGQQVTLRCSSQSGHNTVSWYQQALGQGPQFIFQYYREEENGRGNFPPRFSGLQFPNYSSELNVNALELDDSALYLCASSSTNEQYFGPGTRLTVT.